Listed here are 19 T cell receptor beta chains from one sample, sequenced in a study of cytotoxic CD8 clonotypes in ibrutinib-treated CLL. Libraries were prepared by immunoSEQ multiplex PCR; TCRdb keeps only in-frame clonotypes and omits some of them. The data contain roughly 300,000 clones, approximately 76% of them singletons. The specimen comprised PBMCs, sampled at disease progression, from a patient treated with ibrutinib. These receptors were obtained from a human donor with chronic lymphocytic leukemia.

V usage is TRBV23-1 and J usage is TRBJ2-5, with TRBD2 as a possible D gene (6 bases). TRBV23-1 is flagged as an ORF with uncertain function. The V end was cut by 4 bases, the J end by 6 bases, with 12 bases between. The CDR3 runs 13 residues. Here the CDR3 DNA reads TGCGCCAGCAGTCCCCCGGGGAGGAAGACCCAGTACTTC. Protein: CASSPPGRKTQYF.

CDR3 sequence reads: CASSPGTSGGYEQYF. DNA of the CDR3: TGTGCCAGTAGCCCCGGGACTAGCGGGGGGTACGAGCAGTACTTC. This rearrangement joins TRBV19 to TRBJ2-7, with 15 nucleotides matching TRBD2. The V gene's germline CDR1 is LNHDA and CDR2 SQIVND (reference sequence). CDR3 length equals 15 residues. The ends lost 6 bases at V and 4 bases at J; junction bases unmatched: 4.

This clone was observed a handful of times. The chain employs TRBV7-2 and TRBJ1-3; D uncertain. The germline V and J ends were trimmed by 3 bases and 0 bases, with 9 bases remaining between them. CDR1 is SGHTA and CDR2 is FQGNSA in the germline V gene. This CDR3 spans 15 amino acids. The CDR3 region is CASSFYPSSGNTIYF. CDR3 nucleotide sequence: TGTGCCAGCAGCTTTTACCCGAGCTCTGGAAACACCATATATTTT.

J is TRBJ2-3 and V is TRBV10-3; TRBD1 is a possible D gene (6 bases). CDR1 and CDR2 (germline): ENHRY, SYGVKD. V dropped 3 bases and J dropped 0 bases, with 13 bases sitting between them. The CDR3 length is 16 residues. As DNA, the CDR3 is TGTGCCATCAGTGATTTTCGGGACACAAGCACAGATACGCAGTATTTT. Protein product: CAISDFRDTSTDTQYF.

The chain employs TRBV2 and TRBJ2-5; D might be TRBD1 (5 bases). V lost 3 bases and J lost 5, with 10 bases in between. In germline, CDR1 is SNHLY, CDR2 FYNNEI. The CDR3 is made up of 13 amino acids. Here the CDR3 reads CASSDRVVETQYF. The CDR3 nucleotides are TGTGCCAGCAGTGACAGGGTTGTGGAGACCCAGTACTTC.

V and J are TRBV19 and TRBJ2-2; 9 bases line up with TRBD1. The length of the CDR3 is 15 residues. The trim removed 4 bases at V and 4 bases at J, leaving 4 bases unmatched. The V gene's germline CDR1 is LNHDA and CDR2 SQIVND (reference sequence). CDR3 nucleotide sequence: TGTGCCAGTAGTAGAACAGGGGGCAGCACCGGGGAGCTGTTTTTT. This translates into CASSRTGGSTGELFF.

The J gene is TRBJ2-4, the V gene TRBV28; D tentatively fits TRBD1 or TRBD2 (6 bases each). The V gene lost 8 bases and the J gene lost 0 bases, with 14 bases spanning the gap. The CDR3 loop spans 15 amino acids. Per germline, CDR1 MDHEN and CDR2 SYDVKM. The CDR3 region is CASGGGSLAKNIQYF. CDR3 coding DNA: TGTGCCAGCGGAGGGGGTTCGCTAGCCAAAAACATTCAGTACTTC.

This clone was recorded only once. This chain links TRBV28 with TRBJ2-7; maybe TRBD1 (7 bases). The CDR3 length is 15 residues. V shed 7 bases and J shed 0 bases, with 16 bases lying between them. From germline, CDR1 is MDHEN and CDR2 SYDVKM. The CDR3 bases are TGTGCCAGCACCCCTTACAGGGGAGGCTCCTACGAGCAGTACTTC. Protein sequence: CASTPYRGGSYEQYF. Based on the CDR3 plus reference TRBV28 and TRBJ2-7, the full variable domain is DVKVTQSSRYLVKRTGEKVFLECVQDMDHENMFWYRQDPGLGLRLIYFSYDVKMKEKGDIPEGYSVSREKKERFSLILESASTNQTSMYLCASTPYRGGSYEQYFGPGTRLTVT.

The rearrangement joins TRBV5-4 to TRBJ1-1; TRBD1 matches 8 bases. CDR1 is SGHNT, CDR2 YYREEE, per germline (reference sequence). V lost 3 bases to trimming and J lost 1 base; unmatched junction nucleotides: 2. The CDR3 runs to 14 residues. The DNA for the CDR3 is TGTGCCAGCAGCTATGACAGGGGGAACACTGAAGCTTTCTTT. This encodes CASSYDRGNTEAFF.

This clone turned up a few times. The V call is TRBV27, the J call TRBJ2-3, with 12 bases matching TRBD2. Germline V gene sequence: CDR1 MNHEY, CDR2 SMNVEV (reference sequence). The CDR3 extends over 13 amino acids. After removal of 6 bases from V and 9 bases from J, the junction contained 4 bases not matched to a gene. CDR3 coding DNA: TGTGCCAGCAGCCTCGGACTAGCGGGAACGCAGTATTTT. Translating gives CASSLGLAGTQYF.

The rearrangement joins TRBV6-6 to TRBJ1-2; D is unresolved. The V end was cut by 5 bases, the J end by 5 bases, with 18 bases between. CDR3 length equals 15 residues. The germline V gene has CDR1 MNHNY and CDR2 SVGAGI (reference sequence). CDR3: CASSPPGIRVYGYTF. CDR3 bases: TGTGCCAGCAGTCCCCCAGGAATTCGGGTTTATGGCTACACCTTC.

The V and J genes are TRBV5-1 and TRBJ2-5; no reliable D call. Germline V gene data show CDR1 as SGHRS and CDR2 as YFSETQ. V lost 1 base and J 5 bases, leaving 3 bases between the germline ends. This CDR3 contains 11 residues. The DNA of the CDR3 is TGCGCCAGCAGCTTGACTGAGACCCAGTACTTC. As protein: CASSLTETQYF.

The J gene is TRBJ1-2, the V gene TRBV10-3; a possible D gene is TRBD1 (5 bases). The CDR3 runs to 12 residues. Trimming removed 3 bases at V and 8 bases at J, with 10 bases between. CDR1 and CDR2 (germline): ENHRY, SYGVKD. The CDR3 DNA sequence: TGTGCCATCAGTGATGCAGGGAGGGGCTACACCTTC. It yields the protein CAISDAGRGYTF.

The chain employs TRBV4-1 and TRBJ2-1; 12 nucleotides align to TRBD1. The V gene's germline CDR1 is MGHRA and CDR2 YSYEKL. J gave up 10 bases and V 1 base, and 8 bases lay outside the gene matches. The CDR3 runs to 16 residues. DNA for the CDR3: TGCGCCAGCAGCCAAGTTCTGGGACAGGGGGCTGGGGAGCAGTTCTTC. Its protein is CASSQVLGQGAGEQFF.

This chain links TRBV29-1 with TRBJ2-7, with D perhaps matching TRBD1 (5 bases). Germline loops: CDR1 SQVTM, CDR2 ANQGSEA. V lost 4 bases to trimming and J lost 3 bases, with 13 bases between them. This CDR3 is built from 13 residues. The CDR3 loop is CSVVETARYEQYF. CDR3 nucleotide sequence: TGCAGCGTTGTAGAGACAGCGCGCTACGAGCAGTACTTC.

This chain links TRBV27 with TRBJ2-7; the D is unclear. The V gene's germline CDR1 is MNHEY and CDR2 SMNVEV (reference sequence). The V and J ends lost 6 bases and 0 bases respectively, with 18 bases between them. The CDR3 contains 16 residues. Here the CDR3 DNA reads TGTGCCAGCAGCCGACGTGCCCCATCTAACTCCTACGAGCAGTACTTC. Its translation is CASSRRAPSNSYEQYF.

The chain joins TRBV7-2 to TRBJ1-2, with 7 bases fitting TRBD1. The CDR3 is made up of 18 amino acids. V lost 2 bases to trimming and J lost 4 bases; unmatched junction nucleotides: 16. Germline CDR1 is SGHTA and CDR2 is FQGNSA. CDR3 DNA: TGTGCCAGCAGCTTACTGGGGGGACAGCTCAGACGGTCCTATGGCTACACCTTC. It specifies CASSLLGGQLRRSYGYTF.

As DNA, the CDR3 is TGTGCCAGCAGCTTCTCGGTCGAGCAGTACTTC. Translation: CASSFSVEQYF. The V gene is TRBV5-5, the J gene TRBJ2-7, with D uncertain. The ends were cut back, 2 bases at V and 6 bases at J, with 6 bases in the middle. The CDR3 covers 11 residues. In germline, CDR1 is SGHKS, CDR2 YYEKEE (reference sequence).

The CDR3, as DNA: TGTGCCAGCAGCCCTAAAGGGGGTAATGGCTACACCTTC. This translates into CASSPKGGNGYTF. J is TRBJ1-2 and V is TRBV7-9; tentatively, D is TRBD1 (6 bases). Germline V gene sequence: CDR1 SEHNR, CDR2 FQNEAQ (reference sequence). V was clipped by 5 bases and J by 6 bases, with 13 bases between them. This CDR3 has 13 amino acids.